This entry lists 4 T cell receptor beta chains sequenced from one sample in a study of graft-versus-host responses after intestinal transplantation. Data came from immunoSEQ multiplex PCR; TCRdb stores just in-frame clones and leaves some out. The sample lists tens of thousands of clones, roughly 90% seen once, with more than 1.5% in the top ten. To release intraepithelial and lamina propria lymphocytes, the graft tissue was processed. This sample comprised ileum tissue, obtained around 350 days after transplant. Every receptor here comes from a human patient who received an intestinal transplant, so some T cells may come from the graft donor.

The chain is built from TRBV10-2 and TRBJ2-5; D gene unclear. Germline loops: CDR1 WSHSY, CDR2 SAAADI. This CDR3 is built from 16 residues. Trimming shortened V by 5 bases and J by 0 bases, and 16 bases separated the two germline ends. The CDR3 DNA is TGCGCCAGCAGTCAGGACCGCTTACCGTACCAAGAGACCCAGTACTTC. It specifies CASSQDRLPYQETQYF.

This clone occurred once. The chain employs TRBV29-1 and TRBJ2-7; TRBD2 aligns across 7 bases. The CDR3 is 13 amino acids. Losses at the gene ends were 7 bases for V and 6 bases for J; bases not matched to a gene: 12. CDR1 SQVTM and CDR2 ANQGSEA come from the germline V gene. This CDR3 reads CSATGTTTSEQYF. CDR3 bases: TGCAGCGCTACCGGGACTACCACCTCCGAGCAGTACTTC.

The chain employs TRBV30 and TRBJ1-5; tentative D call: TRBD1 (5 bases). Germline V gives CDR1 GTSNPN, CDR2 SVGIG (reference sequence). Trimming shortened V by 3 bases and J by 4 bases, and 16 bases separated the two germline ends. The CDR3 contains 15 residues. CDR3 in DNA: TGTGCCTGGAGCGTTCCCTGGGGGGGGAATCAGCCCCAGCATTTT. This translates into CAWSVPWGGNQPQHF.

The chain recombines TRBV14 with TRBJ1-1; D is uncertain. The V gene's germline CDR1 is SGHDN and CDR2 FVKESK. The CDR3 extends over 14 amino acids. Trimming took off 2 bases at V and 0 bases at J, with 7 bases between the two ends. The CDR3 nucleotides read TGTGCCAGCAGCCAAACCCCCATGAACACTGAAGCTTTCTTT. Amino acids: CASSQTPMNTEAFF.